The clone carrying this TCR beta chain was seen repeatedly, ten times or more. Its antigen is unknown. The sample originates from a study of CD8 T cells in ankylosing spondylitis. General study findings and limits: Significantly higher representation of disease-linked clones was reported for matched ankylosing spondylitis synovial fluid.

V lost 7 bases and J lost 2, with 9 bases in between. Germline V CDR1 and CDR2: MDHEN, SYDVKM. The length of the CDR3 is 12 residues. TCRdb analysed the 5' RACE reads with MiXCR anew, one entry per CDR3 protein. Counted here are under 85,000 distinct CDR3 sequences, roughly 5.3% occurring once; the ten biggest clones make up 2.2%. The gene calls are TRBV28 and TRBJ2-7, with D uncertain. This TCR came from a male donor with ankylosing spondylitis or in good health (not recorded which). Sequenced input: blood, either unsorted or a sorted T cell fraction (not recorded which). The CDR3 reads CASIGPAYEQYF. CDR3 nucleotides: TGTGCCAGCATCGGACCCGCCTACGAGCAGTACTTC.